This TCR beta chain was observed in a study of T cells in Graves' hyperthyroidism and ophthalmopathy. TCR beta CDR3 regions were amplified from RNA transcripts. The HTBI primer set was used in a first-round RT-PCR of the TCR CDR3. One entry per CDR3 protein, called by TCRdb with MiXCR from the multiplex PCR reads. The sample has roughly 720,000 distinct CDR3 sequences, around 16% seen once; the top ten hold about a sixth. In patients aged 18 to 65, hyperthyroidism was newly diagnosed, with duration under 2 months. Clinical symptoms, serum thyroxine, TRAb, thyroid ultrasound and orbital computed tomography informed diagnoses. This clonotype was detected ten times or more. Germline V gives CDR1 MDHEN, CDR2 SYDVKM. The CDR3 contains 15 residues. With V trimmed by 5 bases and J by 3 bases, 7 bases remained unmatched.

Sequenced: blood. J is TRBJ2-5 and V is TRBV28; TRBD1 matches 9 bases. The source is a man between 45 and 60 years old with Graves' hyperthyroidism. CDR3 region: CASSQPGQGKETQYF. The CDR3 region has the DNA TGTGCCAGCAGTCAACCGGGACAGGGTAAAGAGACCCAGTACTTC.